This passage covers 16 T cell receptor beta chains from one sample sequenced in a study of patients and donors after allogeneic stem cell transplantation. TCRdb reprocessed the RT-PCR reads with MiXCR, giving one entry per CDR3 protein. The sample shows about 400,000 distinct CDR3 sequences, under 20% of them seen only once. Sample: blood, either unsorted or a sorted T cell fraction (not recorded which). The receptors come from a human donor who was either an allogeneic HSCT recipient or a stem cell or donor lymphocyte infusion donor (not recorded which). It is not recorded whose cells these are; they may come from a transplant donor.

A few counts support this clonotype. This rearrangement joins TRBV11-2 to TRBJ2-5; 8 bases are a match to TRBD2. This CDR3 spans 17 amino acids. The ends lost 5 bases at V and 1 base at J; junction bases unmatched: 12. From germline, CDR1 is SGHAT and CDR2 FQNNGV. The CDR3 DNA is TGTGCCAGCAGCCACCCCGGGGCTCTAGCGGGCCAAGAGACCCAGTACTTC. This encodes CASSHPGALAGQETQYF.

This clonotype appeared a few times. The V and J genes are TRBV24-1 and TRBJ1-4, with D perhaps TRBD1 (6 bases). This CDR3 contains 15 residues. Trimming pared 2 bases from V and 4 bases from J, leaving 10 bases between. Germline V gene sequence: CDR1 KGHDR, CDR2 SFDVKD. The CDR3 here is CATSDSRGINEKLFF. DNA for the CDR3: TGTGCCACCAGTGATTCCAGGGGCATTAATGAAAAACTGTTTTTT.

J is TRBJ2-7 and V is TRBV2; no definite D call. Trimming removed 6 bases at V and 2 bases at J, with 14 bases between. Germline CDR1 reads SNHLY; CDR2 reads FYNNEI. The CDR3 is made up of 14 amino acids. CDR3 DNA sequence: TGTGCCAGCAGGGCAGAGATGAAGGCCTACGAGCAGTACTTC. It translates to CASRAEMKAYEQYF. Variable domain in full (rest from reference TRBV2 and TRBJ2-7): EPEVTQTPSHQVTQMGQEVILRCVPISNHLYFYWYRQILGQKVEFLVSFYNNEISEKSEIFDDQFSVERPDGSNFTLKIRSTKLEDSAMYFCASRAEMKAYEQYFGPGTRLTVT.

The V and J genes are TRBV5-1 and TRBJ1-1, with TRBD1 identical over 10 bases. The length of the CDR3 is 16 residues. J was trimmed by 5 bases and V by 1 base; bases with no gene match: 8. Germline CDR1 and CDR2: SGHRS and YFSETQ. Here the CDR3 DNA reads TGCGCCAGCAGCTTGACGTTCGGACAGGGGGGGACTGAAGCTTTCTTT. Translated, it gives CASSLTFGQGGTEAFF.

The chain carries TRBV7-2 and TRBJ1-4; weak D call: TRBD1 (6 bases). Germline V CDR1 and CDR2: SGHTA, FQGNSA. This CDR3 spans 14 amino acids. V was shortened by 5 bases and J by 4 bases, with 11 bases between the two germline ends. The CDR3 sequence is CASSRQAINEKLFF. The CDR3, as DNA: TGTGCCAGCAGCCGACAGGCAATTAATGAAAAACTGTTTTTT.

This clonotype occurred many times. The rearrangement uses TRBV4-1 and TRBJ1-1; D is unclear. Germline V gene data show CDR1 as MGHRA and CDR2 as YSYEKL. This CDR3 has 15 residues. Trimming removed 1 base at V and 4 bases at J, with 13 bases between. CDR3 sequence: CASSQATRSATEAFF. As DNA, the CDR3 is TGCGCCAGCAGCCAAGCTACGCGGTCCGCCACTGAAGCTTTCTTT.

A few counts support this clonotype. This chain connects TRBV5-1 to TRBJ1-2; tentatively, D is TRBD1 (5 bases). V dropped 4 bases and J dropped 3 bases, with 10 bases sitting between them. This CDR3 is 13 amino acids long. Per the germline V gene, CDR1 is SGHRS and CDR2 is YFSETQ. This CDR3 is CASSTRQYYGYTF. The CDR3 region has the DNA TGCGCCAGCAGCACAAGACAGTACTATGGCTACACCTTC.

This chain links TRBV20-1 with TRBJ2-2; 7 bases line up with TRBD1. CDR3 size: 18 residues. Germline assignment: CDR1 DFQATT and CDR2 SNEGSKA (reference sequence). After removal of 4 bases from V and 3 bases from J, the junction contained 17 bases not matched to a gene. DNA for the CDR3: TGCAGTGCTATCTCTAACTCGCTCCGGGACAGCTACACCGGGGAGCTGTTTTTT. Residues: CSAISNSLRDSYTGELFF.

In this sample, this clonotype turned up a few times. The V and J genes are TRBV25-1 and TRBJ1-6, with D hard to call. Deletions cut 7 bases from V and 7 bases from J, with 11 bases between. In germline, CDR1 is MGHDK, CDR2 SYGVNS. This CDR3 has 13 residues. The CDR3 nucleotides are TGTGCCAGCACCCTCTCTGGCAATTCACCCCTCCACTTT. It codes for CASTLSGNSPLHF.

V usage is TRBV4-1 and J usage is TRBJ2-5; 7 nucleotides match TRBD2. The CDR3 runs to 15 residues. Germline CDR1 MGHRA, CDR2 YSYEKL. The ends lost 1 base at V and 5 bases at J; junction bases unmatched: 7. The chain's CDR3 is CASSQVGGRGETQYF. DNA of the CDR3: TGCGCCAGCAGCCAAGTAGGCGGGAGAGGGGAGACCCAGTACTTC.

This clonotype has a handful of counts. The V gene is TRBV5-1, the J gene TRBJ2-2, with 7 bases lining up with TRBD1. The V gene's germline CDR1 is SGHRS and CDR2 YFSETQ. This CDR3 is 17 amino acids long. Trimming at V came to 4 bases and at J to 1 base, leaving 10 bases not matched to a gene. CDR3 residues: CASSERWDSMNTGELFF. CDR3 DNA sequence: TGCGCCAGCAGCGAACGATGGGACAGTATGAACACCGGGGAGCTGTTTTTT.

This clonotype was seen a handful of times. The chain couples TRBV2 to TRBJ1-1, with a tentative D call TRBD1 (6 bases). The CDR3 loop spans 15 amino acids. V was pared by 7 bases and J by 2 bases, with 17 bases between. Germline CDR1 reads SNHLY; CDR2 reads FYNNEI. Here the CDR3 reads CASTGVGQSNTEAFF. DNA of the CDR3: TGTGCCAGCACAGGGGTCGGACAATCCAACACTGAAGCTTTCTTT. Full variable domain (outside the CDR3, taken from reference TRBV2 and TRBJ1-1): EPEVTQTPSHQVTQMGQEVILRCVPISNHLYFYWYRQILGQKVEFLVSFYNNEISEKSEIFDDQFSVERPDGSNFTLKIRSTKLEDSAMYFCASTGVGQSNTEAFFGQGTRLTVV.

This chain links TRBV7-9 with TRBJ2-7; D may be TRBD2 (6 bases). Germline V lookup: CDR1 SEHNR, CDR2 FQNEAQ (reference sequence). This CDR3 is 16 amino acids long. Trimming shortened V by 2 bases and J by 0 bases, and 14 bases separated the two germline ends. The CDR3, as DNA: TGTGCCAGCAGCTTAAGCGGGCCCTTTAGCTCCTACGAGCAGTACTTC. Translating it yields CASSLSGPFSSYEQYF.

Only a few counts were recorded for this clonotype. This rearrangement joins TRBV7-8 to TRBJ1-3; 7 bases are a match to TRBD1. The germline V gene has CDR1 SGHVS and CDR2 FQNEAQ. V shed 4 bases and J 0 bases; nucleotides not matched to a gene: 3. The CDR3 length is 15 residues. In DNA, the CDR3 is TGTGCCAGCAGCTCCAGGGACAGCTCTGGAAACACCATATATTTT. Translating gives CASSSRDSSGNTIYF.

The V call is TRBV24-1, the J call TRBJ2-1; the D gene is possibly TRBD2 (5 bases). Germline CDR1 and CDR2: KGHDR and SFDVKD. The CDR3 contains 17 residues. Trimming pared 2 bases from V and 0 bases from J, leaving 13 bases between. CDR3: CATSDSGSPSSYNEQFF. The CDR3 DNA reads as TGTGCCACCAGTGATTCGGGGAGTCCCAGCTCCTACAATGAGCAGTTCTTC.

There are a few counts of this clonotype. CDR3 bases: TGTGCCAGCTCACCAAATCCTTTTACAGGGGGCAGTCAGCCCCAGCATTTT. Amino acid sequence: CASSPNPFTGGSQPQHF. The rearrangement joins TRBV18 to TRBJ1-5, with TRBD1 identical over 9 bases. The CDR3 runs to 17 residues. The ends lost 2 bases at V and 6 bases at J; junction bases unmatched: 11. The germline V gene has CDR1 KGHSH and CDR2 LQKENI.